This entry lists 8 T cell receptor beta chains sequenced from one sample in a study of cytomegalovirus exposure and HLA in healthy donors. Primers included in the PCR were 60 Vbeta and 13 Jbeta primers. Repertoires were generated with immunoSEQ multiplex PCR, while TCRdb's copy carries only in-frame clones and drops some. The sample gives roughly 140,000 clones, roughly 80% of which show up once; roughly 6.7% is in the top ten. Specimen: PBMCs. These receptors were taken from a middle-aged woman in good health and CMV-seropositive.

The chain links TRBV12-5 to TRBJ2-2, with 10 bases identical to TRBD1. J was trimmed by 1 base and V by 1 base; bases with no gene match: 0. Germline V gene sequence: CDR1 LGHNT, CDR2 FRNRAP. The length of the CDR3 is 16 residues. CDR3 residues: CASGLGDRGNTGELFF. The CDR3 DNA sequence: TGTGCTAGTGGTTTGGGGGACAGGGGGAACACCGGGGAGCTGTTTTTT. The full variable domain, completed using reference TRBV12-5 and TRBJ2-2, is DARVTQTPRHKVTEMGQEVTMRCQPILGHNTVFWYRQTMMQGLELLAYFRNRAPLDDSGMPKDRFSAEMPDATLATLKIQPSEPRDSAVYFCASGLGDRGNTGELFFGEGSRLTVL.

The J gene is TRBJ1-4, the V gene TRBV7-2; D remains unclear. V was pared by 1 base and J by 5 bases, with 11 bases between. The CDR3 is made up of 15 amino acids. CDR1 is SGHTA and CDR2 is FQGNSA in the germline V gene. CDR3 bases: TGTGCCAGCAGCTTAGTTGGGCAATTAAATGAAAAACTGTTTTTT. It yields the protein CASSLVGQLNEKLFF.

The CDR3 region is CASSLSRQAQSEKLFF. The DNA of the CDR3 is TGCGCCAGCAGCTTGTCCAGACAGGCGCAGAGTGAAAAACTGTTTTTT. V and J are TRBV5-1 and TRBJ1-4; D may be TRBD1 (6 bases). Germline lookup yields CDR1 SGHRS and CDR2 YFSETQ. The CDR3 is 16 amino acids. Trimming pared 1 base from V and 7 bases from J, leaving 17 bases between. The entire variable domain, with the rest obtained from reference TRBV5-1 and TRBJ1-4, is as follows: KAGVTQTPRYLIKTRGQQVTLSCSPISGHRSVSWYQQTPGQGLQFLFEYFSETQRNKGNFPGRFSGRQFSNSRSEMNVSTLELGDSALYLCASSLSRQAQSEKLFFGSGTQLSVL.

The chain employs TRBV19 and TRBJ1-5, with a tentative D call TRBD1 (5 bases). The V and J ends lost 0 bases and 6 bases respectively, with 12 bases between them. The CDR3 length is 15 residues. Germline lookup yields CDR1 LNHDA and CDR2 SQIVND (reference sequence). The CDR3: CASSIEGGLVQPQHF. DNA for the CDR3: TGTGCCAGTAGTATAGAGGGGGGTCTGGTTCAGCCCCAGCATTTT.

V and J are TRBV6-5 and TRBJ1-5, with 8 bases identical to TRBD1. CDR1 and CDR2 from the germline V gene are MNHEY and SVGAGI. The J segment lost 3 bases and the V segment lost 6 bases, leaving 4 bases of the junction unmatched. This CDR3 spans 14 amino acids. DNA of the CDR3: TGTGCCAGCAGAACAGGGGGGCTCAATCAGCCCCAGCATTTT. Translated: CASRTGGLNQPQHF.

The gene calls are TRBV5-1 and TRBJ1-4, with TRBD1 as a possible D gene (6 bases). In germline, CDR1 is SGHRS, CDR2 YFSETQ. CDR3 size: 15 residues. Trimming took 7 bases from V and 8 from J, leaving 21 bases between them. The CDR3 is CASRIRTAIGEKLFF. In DNA, the CDR3 is TGCGCCAGCCGAATTAGGACAGCAATTGGGGAAAAACTGTTTTTT. Full variable domain (missing parts from reference TRBV5-1 and TRBJ1-4): KAGVTQTPRYLIKTRGQQVTLSCSPISGHRSVSWYQQTPGQGLQFLFEYFSETQRNKGNFPGRFSGRQFSNSRSEMNVSTLELGDSALYLCASRIRTAIGEKLFFGSGTQLSVL.

This chain links TRBV7-9 with TRBJ2-7; a possible D gene is TRBD1 (6 bases). Germline loops: CDR1 SEHNR, CDR2 FQNEAQ (reference sequence). The CDR3 runs 14 residues. V shed 5 bases and J shed 6 bases, with 17 bases lying between them. The CDR3 is CASSVKSQGSEQYF. CDR3 DNA sequence: TGTGCCAGCAGCGTCAAATCCCAGGGGAGCGAGCAGTACTTC. Based on the CDR3 plus reference TRBV7-9 and TRBJ2-7, the full variable domain is DTGVSQNPRHKITKRGQNVTFRCDPISEHNRLYWYRQTLGQGPEFLTYFQNEAQLEKSRLLSDRFSAERPKGSFSTLEIQRTEQGDSAMYLCASSVKSQGSEQYFGPGTRLTVT.

The chain has TRBV5-1 and TRBJ1-2; maybe TRBD1 (6 bases). The CDR3 sequence is 14 residues long. Trimming left V 6 bases short and J 4 bases short, with 16 bases between. Germline assignment: CDR1 SGHRS and CDR2 YFSETQ. In DNA, the CDR3 is TGCGCCAGCAAGGAACAGGGCGACGGCTATGGCTACACCTTC. This gives the protein CASKEQGDGYGYTF.